This T cell receptor (beta chain) was profiled in a study of early T cells in non-severe SARS-CoV-2 infection. Study-level background: Chains stayed unpaired after sequencing of bulk RNA from unsorted whole blood.

Germline CDR1 reads DFQATT; CDR2 reads SNEGSKA (reference sequence). Trimming left V 3 bases short and J 3 bases short, with 17 bases between. There are 15 residues in the CDR3. TCRdb re-derived calls from the 5' RACE reads in MiXCR, one entry per CDR3 protein. Counted here are more than 35,000 distinct CDR3 sequences, roughly 4.4% occurring once; the ten biggest clones make up 15% to 20%. By frequency in the sample, this clonotype is medium-sized (0.01 to 0.1%). The sequenced material came from whole blood. This receptor was obtained from an adult who was a healthcare worker with PCR-confirmed SARS-CoV-2 infection or an uninfected control (not recorded which). The gene calls are TRBV20-1 and TRBJ1-2; a possible D gene is TRBD1 (6 bases). CDR3: CSARSLLGADYGYTF. The CDR3 bases are TGCAGTGCTAGGAGTCTGCTGGGGGCGGACTATGGCTACACCTTC.